What follows are 21 T cell receptor beta chains derived from one specimen sequenced in a study of CDR3 diversity in severe acne. A single record per CDR3 protein comes from TCRdb applying MiXCR to the PCR reads. This sample has approximately 90,000 distinct CDR3 sequences, with about 48% found just once. The sequenced sample was blood. These receptors were taken from a male donor in good health, serving as a control.

With regard to this clonotype: It may be a read error: a sequence one base away is much more abundant. This chain joins TRBV29-1 and TRBJ1-1, with 8 bases lining up with TRBD1. Germline values: CDR1 SQVTM, CDR2 ANQGSEA. Germline trimming cut 4 bases from V and 11 bases from J; bases unmatched to any gene: 3. This CDR3 spans 10 amino acids. CDR3 sequence: CSVGDRNAFF. CDR3 nucleotides: TGCAGCGTTGGGGACAGGAACGCTTTCTTT. The full variable domain, with the rest looked up from reference TRBV29-1 and TRBJ1-1, is SAVISQKPSRDICQRGTSLTIQCQVDSQVTMMFWYRQQPGQSLTLIATANQGSEATYESGFVIDKFPISRPNLTFSTLTVSNMSPEDSSIYLCSVGDRNAFFGQGTRLTVV.

This chain connects TRBV5-1 to TRBJ2-5, with 8 bases fitting TRBD1. The CDR3 is 14 amino acids. Germline V lookup: CDR1 SGHRS, CDR2 YFSETQ. The ends lost 4 bases at V and 3 bases at J; junction bases unmatched: 5. CDR3 in amino acids: CASSTGTGEETQYF. The CDR3 DNA is TGCGCCAGCAGCACCGGGACAGGAGAAGAGACCCAGTACTTC.

This sequence joins TRBV5-1 and TRBJ2-6; possible D gene TRBD2, 5 bases. V lost 1 base, J lost 0 bases, and 11 bases lay in between. The germline V gene has CDR1 SGHRS and CDR2 YFSETQ. The CDR3 has 17 residues. As DNA, the CDR3 is TGCGCCAGCAGCTTGAGAGTCGGGAACTCTGGGGCCAACGTCCTGACTTTC. Residues: CASSLRVGNSGANVLTF.

With regard to this clonotype: No DNA is shown, since the ends of the CDR3 on it are uncertain; the CDR3 is the one TCRdb lists. The chain is built from TRBV10-3 and TRBJ2-5; the DNA was not compared with TRBD2, the D call given in the table. The germline V gene encodes CDR1 ENHRY and CDR2 SYGVKD. Both ends counted, the CDR3 spans 20 residues. CDR3 loop: CAIRGHPSTLGLAGRETQYF.

This clonotype was picked up one time. The chain employs TRBV4-1 and TRBJ2-1; 9 positions agree with TRBD2. Trimming at V came to 0 bases and at J to 4 bases, leaving 4 bases not matched to a gene. Germline CDR1 and CDR2: MGHRA and YSYEKL. The CDR3 covers 16 residues. CDR3 loop: CASSQEGAGGYNEQFF. The CDR3, as DNA: TGCGCCAGCAGCCAAGAAGGAGCGGGAGGTTACAATGAGCAGTTCTTC.

This clonotype was seen once. The junction differs from germline at one of its ends, possibly a read error. The chain has TRBV10-1 and TRBJ1-2; 12 bases are shared with TRBD1. This CDR3 has 15 residues. CDR1 is WNHNN, CDR2 SYGVQD, per germline (reference sequence). This CDR3 reads CASSPGTGGSYGYTF. The CDR3 bases are TGTGCCAGCTCACCCGGGACAGGGGGCTCCTATGGCTACACCTTC.

This clonotype was found a few times. The V gene is TRBV5-1, the J gene TRBJ1-5; 9 nucleotides line up with TRBD1. With V trimmed by 4 bases and J by 7 bases, 6 bases remained unmatched. CDR1 and CDR2 from the germline V gene are SGHRS and YFSETQ. The CDR3 runs to 14 residues. The CDR3 protein is CASSPGTGQQPQHF. The CDR3 coding sequence is TGCGCCAGCAGCCCAGGGACAGGGCAACAGCCCCAGCATTTT.

This clonotype was observed a handful of times. The rearrangement uses TRBV2 and TRBJ2-5, with 9 bases lining up with TRBD1. Trimming removed 1 base from V and 4 bases from J; junction bases left unmatched: 1. CDR3 size: 14 residues. Germline CDR1 is SNHLY and CDR2 is FYNNEI. In DNA, the CDR3 is TGTGCCAGCAGTGAAGACAGGGGGCTAGAGACCCAGTACTTC. Its protein is CASSEDRGLETQYF.

By proportion, this clonotype is medium-sized. The chain joins TRBV6-4 to TRBJ2-1; 8 bases fit TRBD2. V lost 3 bases and J lost 5; bases outside the gene matches: 3. The CDR3 is 14 amino acids. Germline values: CDR1 MRHNA, CDR2 SNTAGT. The CDR3 DNA reads TGTGCCAGCAGTGAAGCGGGAGAACACAATGAGCAGTTCTTC. Encoded protein: CASSEAGEHNEQFF.

The chain joins TRBV7-9 to TRBJ2-3; 7 nucleotides match TRBD1. The CDR3 runs 13 residues. The germline V gene has CDR1 SEHNR and CDR2 FQNEAQ (reference sequence). The CDR3 DNA sequence: TGTAACAGCAGCCTCCCGGGACAGAATACGCAGTATTTT. Residues: CNSSLPGQNTQYF.

This sequence joins TRBV29-1 and TRBJ2-7; D is perhaps TRBD2 (6 bases). This CDR3 region has 13 residues. V lost 7 bases to trimming and J lost 1 base, with 14 bases between them. Germline-derived CDR1 and CDR2 are SQVTM and ANQGSEA. The CDR3 here is CSAGPGVSYEQYF. The CDR3 DNA reads as TGCAGCGCGGGGCCGGGAGTATCCTACGAGCAGTACTTC.

This clonotype is deemed medium-sized. The chain carries TRBV9 and TRBJ2-3; 12 nucleotides align to TRBD2. The CDR3 has 16 residues. V lost 2 bases and J lost 2; bases outside the gene matches: 3. The germline gives CDR1 SGDLS, CDR2 YYNGEE. CDR3 sequence: CASSVGLAGYTDTQYF. The CDR3, as DNA: TGTGCCAGCAGCGTTGGACTAGCGGGATACACAGATACGCAGTATTTT.

This clonotype has only a few counts. The chain couples TRBV9 to TRBJ1-6; D is unclear. The germline V gene encodes CDR1 SGDLS and CDR2 YYNGEE. This CDR3 comprises 13 residues. V was trimmed by 0 bases and J by 11 bases, leaving 9 bases between them. In DNA form, the CDR3 reads TGTGCCAGCAGCGTAGGAGGAATGGCACCCCTCCACTTT. Translation: CASSVGGMAPLHF.

This clonotype was seen many times. V gene TRBV28 combines with J gene TRBJ1-1; D is unresolved. Germline V lookup: CDR1 MDHEN, CDR2 SYDVKM. Trimming took off 7 bases at V and 2 bases at J, with 14 bases between the two ends. The CDR3 runs to 14 residues. As DNA, the CDR3 is TGTGCCAGCACCAGGCTGTCGAGAAACACTGAAGCTTTCTTT. It yields the protein CASTRLSRNTEAFF.

On this clonotype itself: Being one base from a much bigger clone, this may be a read error. The chain has TRBV7-9 and TRBJ2-7; 7 nucleotides line up with TRBD2. The J call may be incorrect, as the DNA end agrees better with TRBJ2-1. Germline CDR1 SEHNR, CDR2 FQNEAQ (reference sequence). This CDR3 is 15 amino acids long. DNA for the CDR3: TGTGCCAGCAGCTTTGAGCGGGACCCTCCCTACGAGCAGTTCTTC. Encoded protein: CASSFERDPPYEQFF.

On this clonotype: An end of the junction does not agree with germline; a read error may underlie this. V gene TRBV11-1 combines with J gene TRBJ2-2, with D possibly being TRBD2 (6 bases). Looked up from germline, CDR1 is SGHAT and CDR2 is FQDESV (reference sequence). CDR3 size: 10 residues. CDR3 nucleotide sequence: TGTGCCAGCAGCCCCGGGGGGCTGTTTTTT. Translated: CASSPGGLFF.

The genes are TRBV24-1 and TRBJ2-3; 7 nucleotides agree with TRBD2. Per germline, CDR1 KGHDR and CDR2 SFDVKD. V gave up 9 bases and J gave up 4 bases; unmatched junction bases: 9. The length of the CDR3 is 14 residues. The CDR3 reads CATSRREWADTQYF. The CDR3 region has the DNA TGTGCCACCTCCCGGCGGGAGTGGGCAGATACGCAGTATTTT.

Sample share makes this clonotype medium-sized. The J gene is TRBJ2-1, the V gene TRBV29-1; the D is unclear. Trimming took 2 bases from V and 11 from J, leaving 25 bases between them. Germline lookup yields CDR1 SQVTM and CDR2 ANQGSEA. There are 16 residues in the CDR3. The CDR3: CSVEFSKGPSESKQFF. CDR3 DNA sequence: TGCAGCGTTGAATTCTCCAAGGGCCCCTCAGAGTCGAAGCAGTTCTTC.

This clonotype was detected only a few times. The chain's CDR3 is CASSAENYGYTF. CDR3 nucleotide sequence: TGTGCCAGCAGTGCAGAGAACTATGGCTACACCTTC. This chain links TRBV2 with TRBJ1-2; D gene uncertain. The ends were cut back, 4 bases at V and 2 bases at J, with 5 bases in the middle. Germline CDR1 is SNHLY and CDR2 is FYNNEI. CDR3 length: 12 amino acids.

The chain has TRBV24-1 and TRBJ2-5; TRBD2 is a possible D gene (5 bases). V was cut by 2 bases and J by 0 bases, with 18 bases left in between. Per the germline V gene, CDR1 is KGHDR and CDR2 is SFDVKD. The CDR3 spans 18 residues. The CDR3 region is CATSDSTPRALNQETQYF. The DNA for the CDR3 is TGTGCCACCAGTGATTCCACTCCGAGGGCCCTCAACCAAGAGACCCAGTACTTC.

The rearrangement uses TRBV5-5 and TRBJ1-1; TRBD1 agrees at 11 bases. The CDR3 consists of 14 residues. V gave up 2 bases and J gave up 4 bases; unmatched junction bases: 1. Germline CDR1 and CDR2: SGHKS and YYEKEE (reference sequence). The CDR3: CASSLGTGGTEAFF. The CDR3 DNA is TGTGCCAGCAGCTTAGGGACAGGGGGCACTGAAGCTTTCTTT. Together with reference TRBV5-5 and TRBJ1-1, the CDR3 gives the full variable domain: DAGVTQSPTHLIKTRGQQVTLRCSPISGHKSVSWYQQVLGQGPQFIFQYYEKEERGRGNFPDRFSARQFPNYSSELNVNALLLGDSALYLCASSLGTGGTEAFFGQGTRLTVV.